These T cell receptor beta chains were read from a single sample in a study of blood T cell repertoires in COVID-19. This table comes from immunoSEQ multiplex PCR, and its TCRdb copy is limited to in-frame clones, with some not included. The profile covers about 270,000 clones, with more than 75% appearing a single time and 1.5% to 2% taken by the ten largest. The material sequenced was peripheral blood. Receptors originate from a woman aged 60 to 75 who had recovered from COVID-19. Each CDR3 is given with its conserved first and last residue. The order of the fields is CDR3 DNA, CDR3 protein, CDR3 length, J gene, D gene, clone size, V gene. A D gene is named only where the DNA matches it firmly. The size field is filled for only some rows; it gives once, few, many or a size class.

CDR3nt: TGTGCCAGCAGCCAAGATATGGACATAGCTAACTATGGCTACACCTTC; CDR3aa: CASSQDMDIANYGYTF; len: 16; j_gene: TRBJ1-2; d_gene: -; abundance: -; v_gene: TRBV3-1/TRBV3-2
CDR3nt: TGTGCCAGCAGTTTGGCCCTGACAGATACGCAGTATTTT; CDR3aa: CASSLALTDTQYF; len: 13; j_gene: TRBJ2-3; d_gene: -; abundance: -; v_gene: TRBV12-3/TRBV12-4
CDR3nt: TGCGCCAGCAGCCCGCTGGGACTAGCGGAGAATGAGCAGTTCTTC; CDR3aa: CASSPLGLAENEQFF; len: 15; j_gene: TRBJ2-1; d_gene: TRBD2; abundance: -; v_gene: TRBV5-1
CDR3nt: TGTGCCAGCAGCTCCAGGGGGGCCGCCTACAATGAGCAGTTCTTC; CDR3aa: CASSSRGAAYNEQFF; len: 15; j_gene: TRBJ2-1; d_gene: -; abundance: -; v_gene: TRBV5-4
CDR3nt: TGTGCCAGCAGCCAAGCCGACAGGCGCCAGCGGGCTTTCTTT; CDR3aa: CASSQADRRQRAFF; len: 14; j_gene: TRBJ1-1; d_gene: -; abundance: -; v_gene: TRBV3-1/TRBV3-2
CDR3nt: TGTGCCAGCAGGGATGCTCTGGGACTAGCGGGGAAGGGGCGGGAGACCCAGTACTTC; CDR3aa: CASRDALGLAGKGRETQYF; len: 19; j_gene: TRBJ2-5; d_gene: TRBD2; abundance: -; v_gene: TRBV7-2
CDR3nt: TGTGCCAGTAGGCGACTCCGGACAGGCCCCCGGGTGGATGGCTACACCTTC; CDR3aa: CASRRLRTGPRVDGYTF; len: 17; j_gene: TRBJ1-2; d_gene: TRBD1; abundance: few; v_gene: TRBV19
CDR3nt: TGTGCCAGCAGCTTAGATACTGGGGGGAATGAGCAGTTCTTC; CDR3aa: CASSLDTGGNEQFF; len: 14; j_gene: TRBJ2-1; d_gene: -; abundance: -; v_gene: TRBV7-3
CDR3nt: TGCGCCAGCAGCTTGGCCTTAGCAAACTATGGCTACACCTTC; CDR3aa: CASSLALANYGYTF; len: 14; j_gene: TRBJ1-2; d_gene: -; abundance: -; v_gene: TRBV5-1
CDR3nt: TGCGCCAGCAGCTCAGTGGCGGGGGGACAGACGCAGTATTTT; CDR3aa: CASSSVAGGQTQYF; len: 14; j_gene: TRBJ2-3; d_gene: -; abundance: -; v_gene: TRBV5-1
CDR3nt: TGCGCCAGCAGCCAAGCTTCCCTCCGGGCAGGGGACTATGGCTACACCTTC; CDR3aa: CASSQASLRAGDYGYTF; len: 17; j_gene: TRBJ1-2; d_gene: -; abundance: -; v_gene: TRBV4-1
CDR3nt: TGTGCCAGTAGTATTCGAAGGAGGAACGATGAGCAGTTCTTC; CDR3aa: CASSIRRRNDEQFF; len: 14; j_gene: TRBJ2-1; d_gene: -; abundance: -; v_gene: TRBV19
CDR3nt: TGTGCCATCAGTGAGTCTGTCACAGCATCCACCGGGGAGCTGTTTTTT; CDR3aa: CAISESVTASTGELFF; len: 16; j_gene: TRBJ2-2; d_gene: -; abundance: -; v_gene: TRBV10-3
CDR3nt: TGTGCCAGCAGCTTAGCGGCAGGGGCGCGGGCCGGGGAGCTGTTTTTT; CDR3aa: CASSLAAGARAGELFF; len: 16; j_gene: TRBJ2-2; d_gene: -; abundance: -; v_gene: TRBV7-2
CDR3nt: TGTGCCACCAGCCGTGACAGGGCATCTTATGAGCAGTTCTTC; CDR3aa: CATSRDRASYEQFF; len: 14; j_gene: TRBJ2-1; d_gene: TRBD1; abundance: -; v_gene: TRBV15
CDR3nt: TGTGCCAGCTCACCTAGACTAGCGGGGGCCATAGCCAAAAACATTCAGTACTTC; CDR3aa: CASSPRLAGAIAKNIQYF; len: 18; j_gene: TRBJ2-4; d_gene: TRBD2; abundance: -; v_gene: TRBV18
CDR3nt: TGCGCCAGCAGCGCGGGACAGCCGAACACTGAAGCTTTCTTT; CDR3aa: CASSAGQPNTEAFF; len: 14; j_gene: TRBJ1-1; d_gene: TRBD1; abundance: -; v_gene: TRBV5-1
CDR3nt: TGTGCCAGCAGTGACCCCAGGACAGCGTACTCCTATGGCTACACCTTC; CDR3aa: CASSDPRTAYSYGYTF; len: 16; j_gene: TRBJ1-2; d_gene: -; abundance: -; v_gene: TRBV6-4
CDR3nt: TGTGCCAGCCAGGGGGCGCGTTCCTCTGGGGCCAACGTCCTGACTTTC; CDR3aa: CASQGARSSGANVLTF; len: 16; j_gene: TRBJ2-6; d_gene: TRBD1; abundance: -; v_gene: TRBV18
CDR3nt: TGTGCCAGCAGCTCGACTAGCGGGGGGTACAATGAGCAGTTCTTC; CDR3aa: CASSSTSGGYNEQFF; len: 15; j_gene: TRBJ2-1; d_gene: TRBD2; abundance: -; v_gene: TRBV5-5
CDR3nt: TGTGCCAGCAGCGAATCCGGGACAGAAAGGACCGGGGAGCTGTTTTTT; CDR3aa: CASSESGTERTGELFF; len: 16; j_gene: TRBJ2-2; d_gene: TRBD1; abundance: -; v_gene: TRBV9
CDR3nt: TGTGCCAGCAGCTCCTGGACTAGCGGGGGGTACAATGAGCAGTTCTTC; CDR3aa: CASSSWTSGGYNEQFF; len: 16; j_gene: TRBJ2-1; d_gene: TRBD2; abundance: -; v_gene: TRBV7-8
CDR3nt: TGCGCCAGCAGCCATGTGACTAGCGGGGTAGTGGATACGCAGTATTTT; CDR3aa: CASSHVTSGVVDTQYF; len: 16; j_gene: TRBJ2-3; d_gene: TRBD2; abundance: -; v_gene: TRBV4-3
CDR3nt: TGCGCCAGCAGCTCAAAGGGGGGGGCACACGAGCAGTACTTC; CDR3aa: CASSSKGGAHEQYF; len: 14; j_gene: TRBJ2-7; d_gene: -; abundance: -; v_gene: TRBV4-3